This record covers a single T cell receptor beta chain. The count of this clone is one. Its antigen remains unidentified. One base away there is no much larger clone; base qualities are not given. The germline ends are 15 bases apart after V is trimmed by 6 bases and J by 6 bases. Counted from cysteine to phenylalanine, this CDR3 has 14 amino acids. Solely the CDR3 DNA is kept, with 42 bases framed from the first base. CDR1 is given as MNHEY and CDR2 as SMNVEV, both from the germline V gene (reference sequence). This entry is derived from a study of shared clonotypes between healthy human individuals (dated by TCRdb to the early 2020s). Background for the entire study: Three men and a couple of women, aged 18 to 49 years, made up the cohort. For each donor, CD4 naive and CD4 memory were each run on three plates, CD8 naive on two plates, and CD8 memory on one plate. Per donor, leukapheresis produced somewhere between about 0.85 and 8.9 billion PBMCs. To estimate repertoire size and how much clonotypes are shared between individuals, the study performed deep sequencing of blood TCR repertoires from about five healthy adults. To increase sequencing depth and limit assay-specific biases, TCR repertoire library preparation and sequencing were carried out by different laboratories using diverse techniques.

Using the deep immunoSEQ assay, TCR CDR3 regions were amplified from genomic DNA by multiplex PCR. Extracted genomic DNA from each cell subset was distributed evenly across all wells of several immunoSEQ 96-well plates, and each plate was treated as a replicate. For sorted subsets, each replicate PCR was loaded with 200 ng genomic DNA, equivalent to some 27,000 T cell genomes. The purified libraries were quantified using a Qubit 3.0 fluorometer, sized with a Bioanalyzer 2100, and then quantified again using the KAPA Library Quantification kit. Every immunoSEQ 96-well plate was sequenced on a dedicated single-read 150-cycle Illumina NextSeq 550 flow cell. Per the authors' processing: Because the immunoSEQ output included only junctional sequences and no quality scores, the filtering could not be the same as the filtering used for full-length reads. Sequences were annotated with PyIR, a Python wrapper for IgBLAST v1.9, using IMGT germline references to assign V/J genes and CDR3. Reads were filtered out if the reads had weak V/J assignments (E-value above 1e-6), no CDR3, stop codons, out-of-frame junctions, or ambiguous translated residues. V3J clonotypes were defined as sequences sharing the same inferred V gene, J gene, and CDR3 amino acid sequence. Percentage overlap between repertoires was calculated by dividing the number of shared unique clonotypes by the size of the smaller repertoire. Repertoire richness was assessed with RTK rarefaction, the Chao1 estimator, and Recon v2.1 estimates of unobserved clonotypes. For all TCRbeta clonotypes obtained by the gDNA method from several donors, generation probabilities were computed with OLGA. TCRdb carries this immuneACCESS record with in-frame sequences only. Its versions omit some clonotypes, under half of them owing to an unresolved V gene in the studies checked, with the rest unexplained. Clone size and the V and J calls come from that table; the DNA yielded D and trimming. Here the sample has about 2.1 million clones; 85% to 95% occur a single time. The ten largest clones add up to about 1.7% of the sample.

CD8 naive samples were CD45RO-negative cells positively selected for CCR7, giving a CD45RA+CCR7+ population that excluded TemRA cells. Donors were healthy HIV-negative adults with no recently reported acute infections or vaccinations. All donors were Caucasian adults living in Nashville, Tennessee, USA. Blood was obtained by leukapheresis, after which PBMCs were separated by Ficoll-Histopaque density gradient centrifugation and cryopreserved in liquid nitrogen vapor phase. Analytical flow cytometry was used to check the purity and quantity of each magnetically sorted T cell population. From each sorted fraction, genomic DNA was isolated and quantified by UV absorbance on a Nanodrop 2000c. What the authors observed across the whole study: Pairwise subsampling indicated that sequencing depth was expected to affect the degree of clonotype sharing among donors. Even with the large sequencing depth, rarefaction of the sorted-subset datasets indicated that sequencing was incomplete. Sampling was restricted to blood, and TCR repertoires in tissues likely differ from the TCR repertoires found in blood. Across four donors, roughly 5% of naive CD4, over 3% of naive CD8, roughly 2.2% of memory CD4, and under 0.45% of memory CD8 clonotypes were shared. Clonotypes shared by all four sorted-subset donors showed higher generation probabilities than non-shared clonotypes. Because the study included a small number of donors, the genetic and exposure-history diversity represented was limited. Naive subsets generally had larger estimated clonotype richness than memory subsets.

Recombination joined TRBV27 with TRBJ2-1; the D gene assignment is ambiguous. This clonotype was sampled from a man in his late teens or twenties in good health. Some clones in this sample may be carry-over from other donors' samples. Source material: naive CD8+ T cells from PBMCs. The sample's cell subset or site label, in plain terms: CD45RA+CCR7+. The DNA sequence is TGTGCCAGCAGCCTCTTTGGCTCAGTCAATGAGCAGTTCTTC. Translated, it reads CASSLFGSVNEQFF.